The rows below give T cell receptor beta chains drawn from one sample of a study of blood T cell repertoires in COVID-19. Libraries were prepared by immunoSEQ multiplex PCR; TCRdb keeps only in-frame clonotypes and omits some of them. The table has around 420,000 clones, 88% seen once. The sample taken for sequencing was PBMCs or T cells enriched from blood (not recorded which). These receptors all stem from a woman between 40 and 50 years old with acute COVID-19. The CDR3 runs from the conserved cysteine through the conserved F or W. Each record gives: clone size, J gene, V gene, D gene, CDR3 protein, CDR3 DNA. A D gene is named only where the DNA matches it firmly. Clone size is not always given. Where it is, it says once, few, many or a class for expanded clones.

clone size: .; J gene: TRBJ2-3; V gene: TRBV7-6; D gene: TRBD2; CDR3 protein: CASSLAASGGGTDTQYF; CDR3 DNA: TGTGCCAGCAGCTTAGCGGCTAGCGGGGGGGGCACAGATACGCAGTATTTT
clone size: .; J gene: TRBJ1-5; V gene: TRBV4-1; D gene: TRBD1; CDR3 protein: CASSEGQGPGGNQPQHF; CDR3 DNA: TGCGCCAGCAGCGAGGGACAGGGCCCAGGGGGCAATCAGCCCCAGCATTTT
clone size: .; J gene: TRBJ2-1; V gene: TRBV5-1; D gene: TRBD1; CDR3 protein: CASSFTGVAYNEQFF; CDR3 DNA: TGCGCCAGCAGCTTTACAGGGGTAGCCTACAATGAGCAGTTCTTC
clone size: .; J gene: TRBJ1-5; V gene: TRBV6-5; D gene: .; CDR3 protein: CASSTSTGNQPQHF; CDR3 DNA: .
clone size: .; J gene: TRBJ2-5; V gene: TRBV29-1; D gene: TRBD1; CDR3 protein: CSVDRGGVQETQYF; CDR3 DNA: TGCAGCGTGGACAGGGGGGGGGTCCAAGAGACCCAGTACTTC
clone size: .; J gene: TRBJ2-1; V gene: TRBV10-3; D gene: .; CDR3 protein: CAISGAGRNEQFF; CDR3 DNA: TGTGCCATCAGCGGGGCGGGGAGGAATGAGCAGTTCTTC
clone size: .; J gene: TRBJ1-2; V gene: TRBV7-9; D gene: TRBD1; CDR3 protein: CASSLAGQGASGYTF; CDR3 DNA: TGTGCCAGCAGCTTAGCAGGACAGGGGGCGTCTGGCTACACCTTC
clone size: once; J gene: TRBJ2-5; V gene: TRBV27; D gene: TRBD2; CDR3 protein: CASSLTGAGGRQVETQYF; CDR3 DNA: TGTGCCAGCAGTTTAACGGGGGCGGGGGGCCGACAGGTAGAGACCCAGTACTTC
clone size: .; J gene: TRBJ1-2; V gene: TRBV5-4; D gene: .; CDR3 protein: CASSLGWDTGGYTF; CDR3 DNA: TGTGCCAGCAGCTTGGGGTGGGACACGGGTGGCTACACCTTC
clone size: .; J gene: TRBJ2-1; V gene: TRBV24-1; D gene: TRBD2; CDR3 protein: CASSPATSGYNEQFF; CDR3 DNA: TGTGCCTCATCGCCCGCGACTAGCGGATACAATGAGCAGTTCTTC
clone size: .; J gene: TRBJ1-2; V gene: TRBV18; D gene: TRBD1; CDR3 protein: CASSPGQGALGYTF; CDR3 DNA: TGTGCCAGCTCACCAGGACAGGGGGCTCTAGGCTACACCTTC
clone size: once; J gene: TRBJ2-3; V gene: TRBV9; D gene: .; CDR3 protein: CASSERITDTQYF; CDR3 DNA: TGTGCCAGCAGCGAGCGGATCACAGATACGCAGTATTTT
clone size: .; J gene: TRBJ1-6; V gene: TRBV19; D gene: .; CDR3 protein: CASTIGGPLHF; CDR3 DNA: TGTGCCAGTACCATCGGGGGACCCCTCCACTTT
clone size: .; J gene: TRBJ1-1; V gene: TRBV27; D gene: .; CDR3 protein: CASSFWASDTEAFF; CDR3 DNA: TGTGCCAGCAGTTTTTGGGCGTCCGACACTGAAGCTTTCTTT
clone size: .; J gene: TRBJ2-3; V gene: TRBV23-1; D gene: .; CDR3 protein: CASSQTGGATHTQYF; CDR3 DNA: TGCGCCAGCAGTCAAACTGGCGGGGCAACTCATACGCAGTATTTT
clone size: once; J gene: TRBJ1-5; V gene: TRBV10-2; D gene: .; CDR3 protein: CASSEVGGPQPQHF; CDR3 DNA: TGCGCCAGCAGTGAGGTCGGAGGGCCTCAGCCCCAGCATTTT
clone size: .; J gene: TRBJ1-5; V gene: TRBV5-1; D gene: .; CDR3 protein: CASSDSARNQPQHF; CDR3 DNA: TGCGCCAGCAGCGACAGCGCCCGCAATCAGCCCCAGCATTTT
clone size: .; J gene: TRBJ2-1; V gene: TRBV7-9; D gene: TRBD2; CDR3 protein: CASSLGSGGALNEQFF; CDR3 DNA: TGTGCCAGCAGCTTAGGTAGCGGGGGGGCCCTCAATGAGCAGTTCTTC
clone size: .; J gene: TRBJ2-3; V gene: TRBV3-1/TRBV3-2; D gene: TRBD2; CDR3 protein: CASSQDAPRGGTDTQYF; CDR3 DNA: TGTGCCAGCAGCCAAGATGCCCCGCGGGGGGGCACAGATACGCAGTATTTT
clone size: .; J gene: TRBJ1-6; V gene: TRBV3-1/TRBV3-2; D gene: .; CDR3 protein: CASSQQVSYNSPLHF; CDR3 DNA: TGTGCCAGCAGCCAACAGGTCTCCTATAATTCACCCCTCCACTTT
clone size: once; J gene: TRBJ1-6; V gene: TRBV30; D gene: .; CDR3 protein: CAATRTGQSNSPLHF; CDR3 DNA: TGTGCCGCAACCCGAACGGGACAAAGTAATTCACCCCTCCACTTT
clone size: .; J gene: TRBJ2-7; V gene: TRBV11-2; D gene: .; CDR3 protein: CASSSLHDSSYEQYF; CDR3 DNA: TGTGCCAGCAGCTCCCTCCACGACAGTTCCTACGAGCAGTACTTC
clone size: .; J gene: TRBJ2-3; V gene: TRBV5-6; D gene: .; CDR3 protein: CASSLDGGSDTQYF; CDR3 DNA: TGTGCCAGCAGCTTGGATGGAGGATCAGATACGCAGTATTTT
clone size: .; J gene: TRBJ1-3; V gene: TRBV25-1; D gene: .; CDR3 protein: CASSDRGSGNTIYF; CDR3 DNA: TGTGCCAGCAGTGATCGAGGGTCTGGAAACACCATATATTTT
clone size: .; J gene: TRBJ2-1; V gene: TRBV4-1; D gene: .; CDR3 protein: CASSQALPKTVEQFF; CDR3 DNA: TGCGCCAGCAGCCAAGCGCTGCCGAAGACAGTCGAGCAGTTCTTC
clone size: .; J gene: TRBJ1-1; V gene: TRBV2; D gene: .; CDR3 protein: CASSDYTEAFF; CDR3 DNA: TGTGCCAGCAGTGACTACACTGAAGCTTTCTTT
clone size: .; J gene: TRBJ1-2; V gene: TRBV5-1; D gene: .; CDR3 protein: CASSFGQGNGYTF; CDR3 DNA: TGCGCCAGCAGCTTCGGTCAGGGTAATGGCTACACCTTC
clone size: .; J gene: TRBJ1-4; V gene: TRBV7-2; D gene: .; CDR3 protein: CASSLGLRTNEKLFF; CDR3 DNA: TGTGCCAGCAGCTTAGGTCTAAGAACTAATGAAAAACTGTTTTTT
clone size: .; J gene: TRBJ1-3; V gene: TRBV19; D gene: TRBD1; CDR3 protein: CASSRGTGDFGNTIYF; CDR3 DNA: TGTGCCAGTAGCCGGGGGACAGGGGATTTCGGAAACACCATATATTTT
clone size: .; J gene: TRBJ2-7; V gene: TRBV10-2; D gene: .; CDR3 protein: CASSDGYEQYF; CDR3 DNA: TGCGCCAGCAGTGACGGCTACGAGCAGTACTTC
clone size: .; J gene: TRBJ2-7; V gene: TRBV27; D gene: TRBD1; CDR3 protein: CASSSDRADEQYF; CDR3 DNA: TGTGCCAGCAGTTCGGACAGGGCTGACGAGCAGTACTTC
clone size: .; J gene: TRBJ1-1; V gene: TRBV18; D gene: .; CDR3 protein: CASSAREAGIDTEAFF; CDR3 DNA: TGTGCCAGCTCTGCACGGGAGGCCGGTATAGACACTGAAGCTTTCTTT
clone size: .; J gene: TRBJ2-5; V gene: TRBV7-9; D gene: .; CDR3 protein: CASSPGGPQETQYF; CDR3 DNA: TGTGCCAGCAGCCCCGGGGGGCCCCAAGAGACCCAGTACTTC
clone size: .; J gene: TRBJ1-2; V gene: TRBV3-1/TRBV3-2; D gene: TRBD1; CDR3 protein: CASSQVERQGRYGYTF; CDR3 DNA: TGTGCCAGCAGCCAAGTGGAAAGACAGGGCCGCTATGGCTACACCTTC
clone size: once; J gene: TRBJ1-3; V gene: TRBV6-5; D gene: TRBD1; CDR3 protein: CASRRTGNRNTIYF; CDR3 DNA: TGTGCCAGCAGACGGACAGGGAATAGGAACACCATATATTTT
clone size: .; J gene: TRBJ1-1; V gene: TRBV7-8; D gene: TRBD1; CDR3 protein: CASSYRTGGTEAFF; CDR3 DNA: TGTGCCAGCAGCTATCGGACAGGGGGCACTGAAGCTTTCTTT
clone size: .; J gene: TRBJ1-6; V gene: TRBV3-1/TRBV3-2; D gene: .; CDR3 protein: CASSQGQDNSPLHF; CDR3 DNA: TGTGCCAGCAGCCAAGGACAGGATAATTCACCCCTCCACTTT
clone size: .; J gene: TRBJ1-5; V gene: TRBV20-1; D gene: .; CDR3 protein: CSASSGHELVNQPQHF; CDR3 DNA: TGCAGTGCTAGTTCAGGGCACGAGTTGGTCAATCAGCCCCAGCATTTT
clone size: .; J gene: TRBJ2-5; V gene: TRBV4-1; D gene: TRBD2; CDR3 protein: CASSQVGEGQTQYF; CDR3 DNA: TGCGCCAGCAGCCAAGTGGGGGAGGGGCAGACCCAGTACTTC
clone size: .; J gene: TRBJ1-5; V gene: TRBV19; D gene: TRBD1; CDR3 protein: CASSITGGGNQPQHF; CDR3 DNA: TGTGCCAGTAGTATCACAGGGGGAGGCAATCAGCCCCAGCATTTT
clone size: few; J gene: TRBJ2-1; V gene: TRBV5-6; D gene: TRBD2; CDR3 protein: CASSFGAGGTYNEQFF; CDR3 DNA: TGTGCCAGCAGCTTCGGGGCGGGGGGTACCTACAATGAGCAGTTCTTC
clone size: .; J gene: TRBJ2-1; V gene: TRBV13; D gene: TRBD2; CDR3 protein: CASSLNPLAGINEQFF; CDR3 DNA: TGTGCCAGCAGCTTAAATCCTCTAGCGGGGATCAATGAGCAGTTCTTC
clone size: .; J gene: TRBJ1-6; V gene: TRBV9; D gene: .; CDR3 protein: CASSARSQGWDSPLHF; CDR3 DNA: TGTGCCAGCAGCGCCCGGTCACAGGGCTGGGATTCACCCCTCCACTTT
clone size: .; J gene: TRBJ2-1; V gene: TRBV5-4; D gene: .; CDR3 protein: CASGGNEQFF; CDR3 DNA: TGTGCCAGCGGGGGGAATGAGCAGTTCTTC